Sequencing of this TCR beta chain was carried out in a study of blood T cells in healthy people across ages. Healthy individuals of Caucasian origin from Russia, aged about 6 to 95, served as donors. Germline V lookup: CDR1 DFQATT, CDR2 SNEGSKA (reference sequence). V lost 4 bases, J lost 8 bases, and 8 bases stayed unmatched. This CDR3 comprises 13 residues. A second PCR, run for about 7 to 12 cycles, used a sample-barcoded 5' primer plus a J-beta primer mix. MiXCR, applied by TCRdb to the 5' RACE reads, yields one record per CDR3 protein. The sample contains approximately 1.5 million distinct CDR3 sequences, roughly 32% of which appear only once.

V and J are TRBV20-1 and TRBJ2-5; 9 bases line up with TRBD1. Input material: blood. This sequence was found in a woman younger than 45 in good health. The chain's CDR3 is CSAKGGQGITQYF. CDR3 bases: TGCAGTGCTAAGGGAGGACAGGGGATAACCCAGTACTTC.